This TCR beta chain was captured by sequencing in a study of T cells in Graves' hyperthyroidism and ophthalmopathy. Patients were excluded for uncontrolled infection, other autoimmune disease, pregnancy or lactation. Extraction of PBMCs used roughly 9.4 ml of fresh peripheral blood. The ends lost 8 bases at V and 3 bases at J; junction bases unmatched: 9. CDR3 length: 15 amino acids. Germline V gene sequence: CDR1 KGHSH, CDR2 LQKENI. Study-wide results and limits: The model predicted ophthalmopathy a median approximately 6.3 months before onset. Most thyroid clonotypes with frequency above 0.001 were detected in blood.

It was RNA transcripts that yielded the amplified TCR beta CDR3 regions. HTBI primers were used for first-round RT-PCR of the TCR CDR3. TCRdb recomputed calls from the multiplex PCR reads with MiXCR, one row per CDR3 protein. The repertoire includes more than 350,000 distinct CDR3 sequences, 12% to 15% of them detected once, and roughly a fifth sits in the top ten. In regard to this clonotype: Its antigen is as yet unknown.

Sequencing input: blood. This TCR came from a woman aged 55-69 years with Graves' ophthalmopathy. This chain joins TRBV18 and TRBJ2-1; TRBD1 aligns across 8 bases. The CDR3 loop reads CASTRGQGHYNEQFF. CDR3 coding DNA: TGTGCCAGCACCAGGGGGCAGGGGCACTACAATGAGCAGTTCTTC.